Listed below are T cell receptor beta chains from one sample, sequenced in a study of multiple sclerosis patients with progressive multifocal leukoencephalopathy. The assay was immunoSEQ multiplex PCR, and TCRdb's table has in-frame clones only and misses some. The sample holds tens of thousands of clones, under 90% seen once. Material: PBMCs, obtained from a patient treated with natalizumab. The receptors shown here come from a human donor with multiple sclerosis. The CDR3 runs from the conserved cysteine through the conserved F or W. D genes are given only for firm matches. Only part of the rows carry a size: once, few, many, or a class if the clone is expanded.

size,J,D,V,CDR3,DNA
NA,TRBJ1-2,NA,TRBV19,CAVRVGDGYTF,TGTGCCGTAAGGGTTGGAGATGGCTACACCTTC
NA,TRBJ2-1,NA,TRBV14,CASSQIYNEQFF,TGTGCCAGCAGCCAGATCTACAATGAGCAGTTCTTC
NA,TRBJ2-1,NA,TRBV11-3,CASSVERNYNEQFF,TGTGCCAGCAGCGTAGAGAGAAACTACAATGAGCAGTTCTTC
once,TRBJ2-2,TRBD2,TRBV5-4,CASSPLGGGSTTGELFF,TGTGCCAGCAGCCCACTCGGTGGCGGGAGTACCACCGGGGAGCTGTTTTTT
once,TRBJ1-1,NA,TRBV7-9,CASSLAGGNTEAFF,TGTGCCAGCAGCTTAGCGGGGGGGAACACTGAAGCTTTCTTT
NA,TRBJ1-2,NA,TRBV7-9,CASSKEANYGYTF,TGTGCCAGCAGTAAGGAGGCCAACTATGGCTACACCTTC
NA,TRBJ1-1,NA,TRBV13,CASSLGLAANTEAFF,TGTGCCAGCAGCTTAGGCCTGGCAGCGAACACTGAAGCTTTCTTT
NA,TRBJ2-1,TRBD2,TRBV2,CASSETSGSSYNEQFF,TGTGCCAGCAGTGAAACTAGCGGGAGCTCCTACAATGAGCAGTTCTTC
once,TRBJ2-6,NA,TRBV5-1,CASSVGSDSPVNVLTF,TGCGCCAGCAGCGTAGGATCAGACAGTCCAGTCAACGTCCTGACTTTC
once,TRBJ2-7,NA,TRBV25-1,CASSERGQQYF,TGTGCCAGCAGTGAACGGGGGCAGCAGTACTTC
NA,TRBJ2-7,TRBD2,TRBV7-6,CASSPSGTSGSLQYF,TGTGCCAGCAGCCCCTCCGGGACTAGCGGGAGCTTGCAGTACTTC
NA,TRBJ2-5,TRBD2,TRBV6-5,CASSSYSGTQETQYF,TGTGCCAGCAGTTCCTATAGCGGGACCCAAGAGACCCAGTACTTC
once,TRBJ2-3,NA,TRBV4-1,CASSQDGGRDTQYF,TGCGCCAGCAGCCAAGACGGAGGGAGAGATACGCAGTATTTT